This T cell receptor (beta chain) comes out of a study of CD8+ T cells in alopecia areata. For the study at large: The drug, oral tofacitinib, was given to treated patients at 5 to 10 mg twice daily.

Extracted RNA was reverse transcribed, and the resulting cDNA served as sequencing template. Assay: immunoSEQ multiplex PCR; the TCRdb copy retains only in-frame clones and omits some. Among some 200,000 clones, roughly 56% were seen once, and the ten largest hold roughly 1.5%. Many counts were recorded for this clone. The same CDR3 is also encoded by other DNA sequences in this sample. Stated treatment: oral pan-JAK inhibitor, 5-10 mg twice daily. The CDR3 has 13 amino acids. Germline V gene data show CDR1 as SGDLS and CDR2 as YYNGEE. V dropped 2 bases and J dropped 2 bases, with 7 bases sitting between them.

Sequencing used CD4+ T cells sorted from blood, obtained at week 4, from a patient treated with tofacitinib. This receptor was obtained from a human donor with alopecia areata. The chain is built from TRBV9 and TRBJ1-2, with D possibly being TRBD1 (5 bases). CDR3 bases: TGTGCCAGCAGCGTGGAGGGGAACTATGGCTACACCTTC. The encoded protein is CASSVEGNYGYTF.